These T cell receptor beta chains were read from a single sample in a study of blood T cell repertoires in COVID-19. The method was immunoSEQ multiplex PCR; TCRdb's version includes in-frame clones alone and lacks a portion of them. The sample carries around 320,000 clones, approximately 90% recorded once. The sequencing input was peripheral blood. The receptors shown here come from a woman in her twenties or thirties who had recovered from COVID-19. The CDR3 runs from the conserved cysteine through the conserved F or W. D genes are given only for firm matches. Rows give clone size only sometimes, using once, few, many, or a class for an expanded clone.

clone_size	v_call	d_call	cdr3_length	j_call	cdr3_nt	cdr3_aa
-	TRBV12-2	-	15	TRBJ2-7	TGTGCAAGTCGCCCCCCCGGGACAGGCCTCTACGAGCAGTACTTC	CASRPPGTGLYEQYF
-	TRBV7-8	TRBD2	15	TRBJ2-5	TGTGCCAGCGCCAAGTGGACGGGGGGTCCAGAGACCCAGTACTTC	CASAKWTGGPETQYF
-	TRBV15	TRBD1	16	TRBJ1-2	TGTGCCACCAGCAGAGATCAGGAGGGACAGGGCTATGGCTACACCTTC	CATSRDQEGQGYGYTF
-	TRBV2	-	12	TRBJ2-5	TGTGCCAGCAGCGAGGGCTGGGAGACCCAGTACTTC	CASSEGWETQYF
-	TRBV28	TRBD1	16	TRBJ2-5	TGTGCCAGCAGTTTTAGGACAGGGAGAGCCCAAGAGACCCAGTACTTC	CASSFRTGRAQETQYF
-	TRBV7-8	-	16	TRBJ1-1	TGTGCCAGCAGCTACGAGCAGGGTAGGGGGTTGTCTGAAGCTTTCTTT	CASSYEQGRGLSEAFF
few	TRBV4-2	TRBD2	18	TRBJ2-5	TGTGCCAGCAGCCAGCCCCCTAGCGGGGGGGCCCTCCAAGAGACCCAGTACTTC	CASSQPPSGGALQETQYF
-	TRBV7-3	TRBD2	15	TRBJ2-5	TGTGCCAGCAGCTTTAGCGGGGGGGCCCTGGAGACCCAGTACTTC	CASSFSGGALETQYF
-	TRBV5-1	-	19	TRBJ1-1	TGCGCCAGCAGCTTGAACCTGGGACAAGGGATTTCGGGGAACACTGAAGCTTTCTTT	CASSLNLGQGISGNTEAFF
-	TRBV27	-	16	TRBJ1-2	TGTGCCAGCCGGTACAGGGAGTCCCCAGTCAACTATGGCTACACCTTC	CASRYRESPVNYGYTF
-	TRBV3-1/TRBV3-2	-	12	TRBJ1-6	TGTGCCAGCAGCCAAGAGCAGGCTCCCCTCCACTTT	CASSQEQAPLHF
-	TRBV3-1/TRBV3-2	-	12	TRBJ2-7	TGTGCCAGCAAAGGGGATGGCGACGAGCAGTACTTC	CASKGDGDEQYF
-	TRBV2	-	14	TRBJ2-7	TGTGCCACCCAGGACTACCCGAGCTCCTACGAGCAGTACTTC	CATQDYPSSYEQYF
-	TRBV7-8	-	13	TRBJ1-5	TGTGCCAGCAGCTTAACGGACCAACAGGTCCAGCATTTT	CASSLTDQQVQHF
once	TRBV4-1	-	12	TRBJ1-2	TGCGCCAGCAGCCAAGTTAGCTATGGCTACACCTTC	CASSQVSYGYTF